One and the same sample provided the 8 T cell receptor beta chains below, sequenced in a study of blood T cell repertoires in COVID-19. Only in-frame clones appear in the TCRdb table, and some are missing; sequencing was by immunoSEQ multiplex PCR. The sample consists of 380,000 or so clones, 70% to 90% of them appearing once. The specimen was PBMCs or T cells enriched from blood (not recorded which). Source of these receptors: a middle-aged woman with acute COVID-19.

The rearrangement links TRBV10-1 to TRBJ1-6; 7 bases agree with TRBD1. Germline CDR1 reads WNHNN; CDR2 reads SYGVQD (reference sequence). Losses at the gene ends were 4 bases for V and 6 bases for J; bases not matched to a gene: 0. This CDR3 is 13 amino acids long. Here the CDR3 DNA reads TGCGCCAGCAGTGGACAGGGTAATTCACCCCTCCACTTT. Protein product: CASSGQGNSPLHF.

The genes are TRBV5-1 and TRBJ2-2, with 11 bases lining up with TRBD2. The CDR3 covers 18 residues. After removal of 3 bases from V and 2 bases from J, the junction contained 9 bases not matched to a gene. CDR1 is SGHRS and CDR2 is YFSETQ in the germline V gene. CDR3: CASSSGKGTSGNTGELFF. The CDR3 DNA is TGCGCCAGCAGCTCAGGGAAAGGGACTAGCGGTAACACCGGGGAGCTGTTTTTT.

The chain couples TRBV30 to TRBJ2-7; D gene ambiguous. The CDR3 is made up of 12 amino acids. Germline V gene sequence: CDR1 GTSNPN, CDR2 SVGIG (reference sequence). The ends were cut back, 5 bases at V and 4 bases at J, with 12 bases in the middle. CDR3 nucleotides: TGTGCCTGGCGAGGAACTACTTACGAGCAGTACTTC. It encodes CAWRGTTYEQYF.

This chain links TRBV11-2 with TRBJ1-2; no clear D. The V end was cut by 5 bases, the J end by 4 bases, with 14 bases between. Looked up from germline, CDR1 is SGHAT and CDR2 is FQNNGV. The CDR3 totals 14 residues. Written as DNA, the CDR3 is TGTGCCAGCAGCCCTCAAACGAGTCTCTATGGCTACACCTTC. Translated, it gives CASSPQTSLYGYTF.

This rearrangement joins TRBV3-1 (or the pseudogene TRBV3-2) to TRBJ2-5; D perhaps matches TRBD1 (5 bases). The V and J ends lost 6 bases and 5 bases respectively, with 13 bases between them. The germline V gene has CDR1 LGHDT and CDR2 YNNKEL (reference sequence). This CDR3 is 13 amino acids long. CDR3 sequence reads: CASSLGVRETQYF. Written as DNA, the CDR3 is TGTGCCAGCAGTCTAGGGGTGCGGGAGACCCAGTACTTC.

This chain uses TRBV12-3 or TRBV12-4 with TRBJ2-7; D unresolved. The CDR3 runs 11 residues. The V gene lost 7 bases and the J gene lost 6 bases, with 10 bases spanning the gap. This chain's CDR3 is CASMSRREQYF. In nucleotides, the CDR3 is TGTGCCAGCATGAGCAGGCGCGAGCAGTACTTC.

The chain is built from TRBV5-4 and TRBJ1-2; D uncertain. With 0 bases removed from V and 3 bases from J, the gap between germline ends came to 9 bases. The CDR3 sequence is 14 residues long. Germline CDR1 reads SGHNT; CDR2 reads YYREEE (reference sequence). The CDR3 spells CASSLAGVHYGYTF. The CDR3, as DNA: TGTGCCAGCAGCTTGGCCGGGGTGCACTATGGCTACACCTTC. Supplemented by reference TRBV5-4 and TRBJ1-2, the full variable domain reads ETGVTQSPTHLIKTRGQQVTLRCSSQSGHNTVSWYQQALGQGPQFIFQYYREEENGRGNFPPRFSGLQFPNYSSELNVNALELDDSALYLCASSLAGVHYGYTFGSGTRLTVV.

The CDR3 sequence is CASSLVQAGGYEQYF. In DNA form, the CDR3 reads TGTGCCAGCAGCTTAGTTCAAGCAGGGGGCTACGAGCAGTACTTC. The chain is built from TRBV7-9 and TRBJ2-7, with 7 nucleotides matching TRBD1. This CDR3 is built from 15 residues. With V trimmed by 1 base and J by 3 bases, 6 bases remained unmatched. CDR1 is SEHNR and CDR2 is FQNEAQ in the germline V gene (reference sequence).